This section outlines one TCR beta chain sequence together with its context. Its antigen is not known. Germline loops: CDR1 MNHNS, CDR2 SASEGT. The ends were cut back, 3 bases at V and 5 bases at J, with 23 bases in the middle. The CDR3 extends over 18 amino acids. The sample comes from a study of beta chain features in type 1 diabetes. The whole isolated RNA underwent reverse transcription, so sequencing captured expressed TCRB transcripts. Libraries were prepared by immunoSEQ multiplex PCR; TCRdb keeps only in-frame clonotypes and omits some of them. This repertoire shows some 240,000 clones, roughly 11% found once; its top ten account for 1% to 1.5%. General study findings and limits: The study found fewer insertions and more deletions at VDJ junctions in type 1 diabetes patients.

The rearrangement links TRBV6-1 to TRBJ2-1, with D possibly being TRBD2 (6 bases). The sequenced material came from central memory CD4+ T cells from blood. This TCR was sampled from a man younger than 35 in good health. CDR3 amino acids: CASSDGWGGGVAHNEQFF. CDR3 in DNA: TGTGCCAGCAGTGATGGTTGGGGAGGCGGGGTGGCACACAATGAGCAGTTCTTC.